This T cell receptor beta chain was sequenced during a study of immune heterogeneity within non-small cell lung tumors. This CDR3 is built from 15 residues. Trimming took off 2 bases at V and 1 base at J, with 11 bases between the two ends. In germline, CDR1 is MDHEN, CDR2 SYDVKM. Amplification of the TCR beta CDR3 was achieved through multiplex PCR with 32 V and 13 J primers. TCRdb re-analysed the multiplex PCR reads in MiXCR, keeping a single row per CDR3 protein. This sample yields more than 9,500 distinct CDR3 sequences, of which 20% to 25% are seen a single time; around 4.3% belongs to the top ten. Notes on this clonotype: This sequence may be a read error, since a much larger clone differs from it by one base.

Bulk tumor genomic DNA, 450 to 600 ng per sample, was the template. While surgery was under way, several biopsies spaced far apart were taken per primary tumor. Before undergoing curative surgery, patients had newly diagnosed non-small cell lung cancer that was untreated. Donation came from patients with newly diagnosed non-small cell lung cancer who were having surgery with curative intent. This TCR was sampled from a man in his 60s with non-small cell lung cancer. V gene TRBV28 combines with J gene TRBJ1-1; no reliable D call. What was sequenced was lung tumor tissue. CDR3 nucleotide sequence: TGTGCCAGCAGTTTAACATGGGTTAAGAACACTGAAGCTTTCTTT. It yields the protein CASSLTWVKNTEAFF.